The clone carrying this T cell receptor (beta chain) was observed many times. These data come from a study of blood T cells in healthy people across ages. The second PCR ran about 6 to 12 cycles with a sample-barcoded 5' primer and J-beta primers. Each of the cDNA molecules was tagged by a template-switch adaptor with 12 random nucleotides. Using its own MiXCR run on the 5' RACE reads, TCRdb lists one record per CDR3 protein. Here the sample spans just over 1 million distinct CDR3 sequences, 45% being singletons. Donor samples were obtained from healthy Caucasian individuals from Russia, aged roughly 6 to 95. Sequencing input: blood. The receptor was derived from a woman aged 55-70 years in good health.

CDR3 nucleotide sequence: TGTGCCATCAGAAAGGGTGGGCCGCAGGGGGACCTGGGCATTCAGTACTTC. Residues: CAIRKGGPQGDLGIQYF. The chain combines TRBV10-3 with TRBJ2-4; 7 bases agree with TRBD1. V dropped 6 bases and J dropped 9; count of bases not matched to a gene: 20. The CDR3 contains 17 residues. Germline V CDR1 and CDR2: ENHRY, SYGVKD.